This T cell receptor beta chain was captured in a study of T cells after yellow fever vaccination. Comments on this clonotype: Its antigen remains unknown. A much larger clone differs from this one at a single base, so this may be a read error.

The CDR3 length is 14 residues. The V segment lost 6 bases and the J segment 4 bases; nucleotides outside the gene matches: 8. The germline V gene encodes CDR1 MNHEY and CDR2 SVGEGT. Conversion of TCR transcripts into cDNA relied on 5'RACE template switching, which added a universal primer site and UMIs. TCRdb reanalysed the 5' RACE reads using MiXCR and keeps one entry per CDR3 protein. The repertoire has about 230,000 distinct CDR3 sequences, roughly 6.2% of them found once; the top ten carry roughly 1%. General observations from the study: Among primary-vaccination clones, most reappeared after the booster, at roughly 95% for CD4 and around 91% for CD8. Clonotypes found in both CD4 and CD8 compartments made up a small share.

The receptor comes from a man aged 25-40 years who received the YFV17D yellow fever vaccine. The V call is TRBV6-2 or TRBV6-3, the J call TRBJ2-5, with 7 bases identical to TRBD1. The sample consisted of CD4+ T cells sorted from PBMCs, taken on the day of the yellow fever booster vaccination. The CDR3 DNA reads as TGTGCCAGCAGAAACGACAGGGAGCGAGAGACCCAGTACTTC. It specifies CASRNDRERETQYF.